This T cell receptor beta chain appears in the sequencing data of a study of blood T cell repertoires in COVID-19. About the research overall: From T cells, B-cell-depleted T cells, or PBMCs came the material, which was cDNA or gDNA.

Only in-frame clones appear in the TCRdb table, and some are missing; sequencing was by immunoSEQ multiplex PCR. Of about 440,000 clones in the sample, about 90% were seen once. Per germline, CDR1 LNHDA and CDR2 SQIVND (reference sequence). V gave up 1 base and J gave up 5 bases; unmatched junction bases: 12. The CDR3 extends over 17 amino acids. The sequence was collected from a woman aged 18-29 years with acute COVID-19. This sequence joins TRBV19 and TRBJ1-1, with 8 bases lining up with TRBD1. Material for sequencing was PBMCs or T cells enriched from blood (not recorded which). The chain's CDR3 is CASSIVGRAGGLTEAFF. The CDR3 region has the DNA TGTGCCAGTAGTATAGTAGGAAGGGCAGGGGGCCTGACTGAAGCTTTCTTT.